The entry that follows covers one T cell receptor (beta chain) sequence. The antigen remains unidentified. This entry belongs to a study of cytomegalovirus exposure and HLA in healthy donors. Study-wide results and caveats: The investigators catalogued under 200 TCR beta chains as cytomegalovirus-associated. Links to common viral pathogens appeared, in a later analysis, for several of the most significant clusters.

Looked up from germline, CDR1 is MNHNS and CDR2 is SASEGT. V gave up 3 bases and J gave up 2 bases, with 14 bases separating them. The CDR3 is 15 amino acids. In the PCR, 60 Vbeta and 13 Jbeta primers were used. Some clones are missing from TCRdb's copy, which holds only in-frame ones; the method was immunoSEQ multiplex PCR. Recorded for this sample: 130,000 to 150,000 clones. This clonotype was sampled from a male donor in good health and CMV-seronegative. The sequenced sample consisted of PBMCs. V gene TRBV6-1 combines with J gene TRBJ2-7, with a tentative D call TRBD2 (5 bases). This CDR3 reads CASSEVAGGAYEQYF. DNA for the CDR3: TGTGCCAGCAGTGAGGTCGCAGGAGGCGCCTACGAGCAGTACTTC.